This is a list of T cell receptor beta chains from one sample in a study of OX40 agonist ivuxolimab in advanced cancers. Clones were sequenced by immunoSEQ multiplex PCR, and TCRdb holds only the in-frame ones, with some missing. The table lists more than 80,000 clones, around 94% of them singletons, with approximately 2.4% in the top ten. The material sequenced was CD4+ or CD8+ T cells sorted from blood, taken in a trial of the OX40 agonist ivuxolimab. These receptors all come from an adult with an advanced solid tumor such as melanoma, head and neck, liver or kidney cancer. Each CDR3 is given with its conserved first and last residue. A D gene is named only where the DNA matches it firmly. Some rows have no size entry. The others give once, few or many, or a class for an expanded clone.

j_call | clone_size | cdr3_length | v_call | d_call | cdr3_nt | cdr3_aa
TRBJ2-7 | . | 15 | TRBV4-1 | . | TGCGCCAGCAGCCAAGATTTTTACAGGGTCTACGAGCAGTACTTC | CASSQDFYRVYEQYF
TRBJ2-1 | . | 15 | TRBV6-4 | . | TGTGCCAGCAGTGAGTACGGGGGCCCTGACAATGAGCAGTTCTTC | CASSEYGGPDNEQFF
TRBJ2-7 | . | 14 | TRBV5-1 | TRBD1 | TGCGCCAGCAGCCCCGGGACAGGGCTCTACGAGCAGTACTTC | CASSPGTGLYEQYF
TRBJ1-1 | . | 13 | TRBV5-5 | . | TGTGCCAGCAGCGCCGGGACATTCACTGAAGCTTTCTTT | CASSAGTFTEAFF
TRBJ2-1 | . | 15 | TRBV30 | TRBD2 | TGTGCCTGTCACGGGACTAGCGGGAGAGTTAATGAGCAGTTCTTC | CACHGTSGRVNEQFF
TRBJ1-6 | . | 17 | TRBV15 | . | TGTGCCACCAGCAGGGGCTTGCAGCAGGGCCCTAATTCACCCCTCCACTTT | CATSRGLQQGPNSPLHF
TRBJ2-3 | . | 16 | TRBV7-6 | TRBD2 | TGTGCCAGCAGCTTAGGGGCGGGGGGGCCGGTAGATACGCAGTATTTT | CASSLGAGGPVDTQYF
TRBJ2-1 | . | 13 | TRBV30 | . | TGTGCCTGGAGTGTGGGCAGGTACAATGAGCAGTTCTTC | CAWSVGRYNEQFF
TRBJ2-5 | . | 14 | TRBV27 | . | TGTGCCAGCGGTCTCTCGGGGGGCGCAGAGACCCAGTACTTC | CASGLSGGAETQYF
TRBJ1-2 | . | 15 | TRBV19 | . | TGTGCCAGTAGTACCGGACCGGCTGCGAACTATGGCTACACCTTC | CASSTGPAANYGYTF
TRBJ2-7 | . | 14 | TRBV9 | . | TGTGCCAGCAGCGTAGCCGGGACCTCCTACGAGCAGTACTTC | CASSVAGTSYEQYF
TRBJ1-1 | . | 13 | TRBV2 | . | TGTGCCAGCAGGGAGGAAGGGAGCACTGACGCTTTCTTT | CASREEGSTDAFF
TRBJ2-1 | . | 18 | TRBV11-2 | TRBD2 | TGTGCCAGCAGCGCCGGGACTAGCGGGCCGAGCTCCTACAATGAGCAGTTCTTC | CASSAGTSGPSSYNEQFF
TRBJ1-2 | . | 13 | TRBV5-6 | . | TGTGCCAGCAGCTTTACATCTAACTATGGCTACACCTTC | CASSFTSNYGYTF
TRBJ2-2 | . | 15 | TRBV27 | TRBD2 | TGTGCCCTGTCCTCCGGGACTAGCCCCACCGGGGAGCTGTTTTTT | CALSSGTSPTGELFF
TRBJ1-2 | . | 15 | TRBV7-6 | . | TGTGCCAGCAGCTCCTCCCAAGGGAGAAACTATGGCTACACCTTC | CASSSSQGRNYGYTF
TRBJ1-5 | . | 19 | TRBV2 | . | TGTGCCAGCAGTCTACCCCCGGGACACAGAAGGTGGGGCAATCAGCCCCAGCATTTT | CASSLPPGHRRWGNQPQHF
TRBJ2-7 | . | 14 | TRBV4-2 | . | TGTGCCAGCAGCCAAGGTCAGGGACACTACGAGCAGTACTTC | CASSQGQGHYEQYF
TRBJ2-1 | . | 17 | TRBV5-1 | TRBD2 | TGCGCCAGCAGCTTCCGAGGAGCGGGGGGCCTGAACAATGAGCAGTTCTTC | CASSFRGAGGLNNEQFF
TRBJ1-1 | . | 15 | TRBV27 | . | TGTGCCAGCAGTTTATCGAGGTCTTTTAACACTGAAGCTTTCTTT | CASSLSRSFNTEAFF
TRBJ2-5 | . | 14 | TRBV7-2 | . | TGTGCCAGCAGCCCTCAGGGTTACCAAGAGACCCAGTACTTC | CASSPQGYQETQYF
TRBJ2-3 | . | 16 | TRBV19 | TRBD1 | TGTGCCAGTAGTATTGAAGGACAGGGGGCGCAAGATACGCAGTATTTT | CASSIEGQGAQDTQYF
TRBJ2-7 | . | 14 | TRBV29-1 | TRBD2 | TGCAGCGTGGCGACTAGCGGCTCCTCCTACGAGCAGTACTTC | CSVATSGSSYEQYF
TRBJ1-1 | once | 15 | TRBV10-1 | TRBD1 | TGCGCCAGCAGTGAAGGCGGACAGGGGGCAGGTGAAGCTTTCTTT | CASSEGGQGAGEAFF
TRBJ2-1 | . | 20 | TRBV30 | TRBD2 | TGTGCCTTGGAGTGGGCTAGCGGGACGACACTTCCTGAACTTTACAATGAGCAGTTCTTC | CALEWASGTTLPELYNEQFF
TRBJ2-2 | . | 17 | TRBV11-2 | TRBD1 | TGTGCCAGCAGCCCACCGGGACAGGGGCAGCACACCGGGGAGCTGTTTTTT | CASSPPGQGQHTGELFF
TRBJ2-3 | . | 18 | TRBV15 | . | TGTGCCACCAGCCAAGACAACGGGGGGGGACAGGGCGGAGATACGCAGTATTTT | CATSQDNGGGQGGDTQYF
TRBJ2-3 | few | 17 | TRBV11-2 | . | TGTGCCAGCAGCATACCATCGCAGGGGAGTAGCACAGATACGCAGTATTTT | CASSIPSQGSSTDTQYF
TRBJ2-7 | . | 11 | TRBV28 | . | TGTGCCAGCAGGTCGTTATCCGAGCAGTACTTC | CASRSLSEQYF
TRBJ2-3 | . | 15 | TRBV6-4 | . | TGTGCCAGCAGTGAGTTCACCACTAGCACAGATACGCAGTATTTT | CASSEFTTSTDTQYF
TRBJ2-3 | . | 15 | TRBV11-3 | TRBD1 | TGTGCCAGCAGCTTAGGACGACAGGGAGAAGATACGCAGTATTTT | CASSLGRQGEDTQYF
TRBJ2-3 | . | 17 | TRBV14 | . | TGTGCCAGCAGCCAGTACGAAACGGGGCCGAGCACAGATACGCAGTATTTT | CASSQYETGPSTDTQYF
TRBJ1-5 | . | 16 | TRBV7-7 | . | TGTGTAGGTGGTAGAAGAGACAGGTTTTTTTGTCAGCCCCAGCATTTT | CVGGRRDRFFCQPQHF
TRBJ2-1 | . | 15 | TRBV4-1 | TRBD2 | TGCGCCAGCAGCCAAGGGAGCGGGAGTGACAATGAGCAGTTCTTC | CASSQGSGSDNEQFF
TRBJ1-2 | . | 18 | TRBV5-6 | . | TGTGCCAGCAGCTTCTCCGGGTCCACCTCTCCAAAGAACTATGGCTACACCTTC | CASSFSGSTSPKNYGYTF
TRBJ1-3 | . | 19 | TRBV6-1 | . | TGTGCCAGCAGTGAGGCGCGGGGTAGTAAAGGTTCGTCCGGAAACACCATATATTTT | CASSEARGSKGSSGNTIYF
TRBJ2-7 | . | 17 | TRBV7-2 | TRBD2 | TGTGCCAGCAGCTTAAACGGTAGAGGTCTAGCGGGAGCGGAGCAGTACTTC | CASSLNGRGLAGAEQYF
TRBJ1-2 | . | 13 | TRBV2 | . | TGTGCCAGCAGTGTACAGGGAAACTATGGCTACACCTTC | CASSVQGNYGYTF
TRBJ2-1 | . | 13 | TRBV29-1 | TRBD2 | TGCAGCGTTGCGACTAGCGGTCTCAATGAGCAGTTCTTC | CSVATSGLNEQFF
TRBJ2-5 | . | 14 | TRBV12-5 | . | TGTGCTAGTGGTTCCCTAGGTTACCAAGAGACCCAGTACTTC | CASGSLGYQETQYF
TRBJ1-2 | few | 15 | TRBV6-5 | TRBD1 | TGTGCCAGCAGTTACTCCAGGGGGTCTAACTATGGCTACACCTTC | CASSYSRGSNYGYTF
TRBJ2-2 | . | 15 | TRBV13 | . | TGTGCCAGCAGCCCCCCGGATGCGAACACCGGGGAGCTGTTTTTT | CASSPPDANTGELFF
TRBJ2-2 | . | 14 | TRBV7-3 | . | TGTGCCAGCAGCTTATACCCGAACACCGGGGAGCTGTTTTTT | CASSLYPNTGELFF
TRBJ1-4 | . | 15 | TRBV27 | . | TGTGCCAGCAGTGGCCCCGGGGGCACTAATGAAAAACTGTTTTTT | CASSGPGGTNEKLFF
TRBJ2-1 | . | 15 | TRBV5-1 | TRBD2 | TGCGCCAGCAGCTTACTTAGCGGGGCTTACAATGAGCAGTTCTTC | CASSLLSGAYNEQFF
TRBJ2-2 | . | 14 | TRBV5-1 | . | TGCGCCAGCAGCTTGCCAGGATCCCCCCGGGAGCTGTTTTTT | CASSLPGSPRELFF
TRBJ2-5 | . | 15 | TRBV9 | TRBD2 | TGTGCCAGCAGCCCAAGCGGGGGGGCACAAGAGACCCAGTACTTC | CASSPSGGAQETQYF
TRBJ2-5 | . | 13 | TRBV9 | . | TGTGCCAGCAGCCACCCCAGCCAAGAGACCCAGTACTTC | CASSHPSQETQYF
TRBJ2-7 | . | 18 | TRBV18 | TRBD1 | TGTGCCAGCTCACCCCAGGGGGCAGGTGGGAGGTTTACCTACGAGCAGTACTTC | CASSPQGAGGRFTYEQYF
TRBJ1-2 | . | 14 | TRBV7-2 | . | TGTGCCAGCAGCTCCCTCGGGATACGCTATGGCTACACCTTC | CASSSLGIRYGYTF
TRBJ2-2 | . | 16 | TRBV29-1 | TRBD2 | TGCAGCGTCCCTATTGTAGCGGGGGGTAACACCGGGGAGCTGTTTTTT | CSVPIVAGGNTGELFF